The rows below give T cell receptor beta chains drawn from one sample of a study of graft-versus-host responses after intestinal transplantation. Profiled with immunoSEQ multiplex PCR; TCRdb holds only in-frame clones, not every one. This table holds over 100,000 clones, 85% to 95% found once. Antigen specificity for these receptors is unknown. Here the sequenced sample was unstimulated CD4+ T cells sorted from spleen or lymph node cells, taken before intestinal transplant. The origin of the receptors is a human donor who received an intestinal transplant. Each CDR3 is given with its conserved first and last residue. A D gene is named only where the DNA matches it firmly. Only part of the rows carry a size: once, few, many, or a class if the clone is expanded.

>-|-|TRBJ2-6|TRBV6-4
TGTGCCAGCAGAGCAGACTCTGGGGCCAACGTCCTGACTTTC
CASRADSGANVLTF
>-|-|TRBJ1-1|TRBV5-1
TGCGCCAGCAGCTTCGGAGAAATGAACACTGAAGCTTTCTTT
CASSFGEMNTEAFF
>-|-|TRBJ1-2|TRBV9
TGTGCCAGCAGCCCGGGCCGGGAGGCCTATGGCTACACCTTC
CASSPGREAYGYTF
>-|-|TRBJ2-7|TRBV15
TGTGCCACCAGCAGAATCCCGGGACAAACCTACGAGCAGTACTTC
CATSRIPGQTYEQYF
>-|-|TRBJ1-2|TRBV6-5
TGTGCCAGCAGTCCACTGGGCTATGGCTACACCTTC
CASSPLGYGYTF
>few|TRBD1|TRBJ1-5|TRBV7-9
TGTGCCAGCAGCGGACCACAGGGGTTGGGGTCTCAGCCCCAGCATTTT
CASSGPQGLGSQPQHF
>-|TRBD2|TRBJ2-1|TRBV9
TGTGCCAGCAGCGTAGAGTCTAGCGGGGTCTTC
CASSVESSGVF
>-|-|TRBJ2-7|TRBV7-6
TGTGCCAGCAGCCGCGGGGGACAGGCACAGTACTTC
CASSRGGQAQYF
>once|-|TRBJ2-5|TRBV19
TGTGCCAGTAGTCCCTCGGGCAGGGCCTACGGGGAAGAGACCCAGTACTTC
CASSPSGRAYGEETQYF
>-|TRBD2|TRBJ2-7|TRBV6-5
TGTGCCAGCAGTGCCGGGACTAGCTACGAGCAGTACTTC
CASSAGTSYEQYF
>-|-|TRBJ2-2|TRBV5-1
TGCGCCAGCAGCTTGGCCCCAGGGAACACCGGGGAGCTGTTTTTT
CASSLAPGNTGELFF
>-|-|TRBJ2-3|TRBV29-1
TGCAGCGTTGAAAAACCTCTAAGGTTCACAGATACGCAGTATTTT
CSVEKPLRFTDTQYF
>-|-|TRBJ1-1|TRBV28
TGTGCCAGCAGTTCCTATGTCCCGAACACTGAAGCTTTCTTT
CASSSYVPNTEAFF
>-|-|TRBJ2-7|TRBV6-5
TGTGCCAGCAGTTACTCTCTAGGGACCTACGAGCAGTACTTC
CASSYSLGTYEQYF
>-|-|TRBJ2-7|TRBV27
TGTGCCAGTAGAATCCGCGGAGTTCCCTACGAGCAGTACTTC
CASRIRGVPYEQYF
>once|TRBD1|TRBJ2-5|TRBV19
TGTGCCAGTAGACACCTAGACAGGGACAACCAAGAGACCCAGTACTTC
CASRHLDRDNQETQYF
>-|-|TRBJ1-5|TRBV6-6
TGTGCCAGCAGTTACTCCCGGGATCAGCCCCAGCATTTT
CASSYSRDQPQHF
>-|TRBD1|TRBJ2-7|TRBV5-1
TGCGCCAGCAGCTTCACCGGGACAGGGGGCAGCGAGCAGTACTTC
CASSFTGTGGSEQYF
>-|TRBD1|TRBJ2-7|TRBV9
TGTGCCAGCAGCAAATCCAGGGGGCGCATAGACGGGCAGTACTTC
CASSKSRGRIDGQYF
>-|TRBD2|TRBJ2-5|TRBV18
TGTGCCAGCTCACCCCCCGGACTAGCGGGAACCGCGACCCAGTACTTC
CASSPPGLAGTATQYF
>-|-|TRBJ2-1|TRBV7-8
TGTGCCAGCAGCTTAACCACTAAGTACAATGAGCAGTTCTTC
CASSLTTKYNEQFF
>-|TRBD1|TRBJ2-6|TRBV27
TGTGCCAGCAGTTCCCTTTCGACAGGGAAGGCCAACGTCCTGACTTTC
CASSSLSTGKANVLTF
>-|TRBD2|TRBJ2-4|TRBV11-2
TGTGCCAGCAGCTTAGCTCAACTAGCGGGAGGCAACAAGGGAGATCAGTACTTC
CASSLAQLAGGNKGDQYF
>-|TRBD1|TRBJ1-5|TRBV28
TGTGCCAGCAGTCCTGGGACAGTTAGCAATCAGCCCCAGCATTTT
CASSPGTVSNQPQHF
>once|-|TRBJ2-5|TRBV7-7
TGTGCTAGCAGCTTAGGGGCCGGTTGGGAGGAGACCCAGTACTTC
CASSLGAGWEETQYF
>-|-|TRBJ1-1|TRBV2
TGTGCCAGCAGTAGCGAGATGAACACTGAAGCTTTCTTT
CASSSEMNTEAFF
>-|-|TRBJ1-4|TRBV9
TGTGCCAGCAGCCCTCTACAGGGATTTGATCTTCCTGAAAAACTGTTTTTT
CASSPLQGFDLPEKLFF
>-|TRBD2|TRBJ2-7|TRBV6-1
TGTGCCAGCAGTGAAAGAGCGGGAGTGCGAGAGCAGTACTTC
CASSERAGVREQYF
>-|-|TRBJ2-2|TRBV9
TGTGCCAGCAGCGCCTCAACCGGGACATCTACCGGGGAGCTGTTTTTT
CASSASTGTSTGELFF
>-|-|TRBJ1-5|TRBV18
TGTGCCAGCTCACCAAGGAAAGGGGGCAATCAGCCCCAGCATTTT
CASSPRKGGNQPQHF
>once|-|TRBJ2-7|TRBV5-6
TGTGCCAGCAGCTCGGGGGCTTACGAGCAGTACTTC
CASSSGAYEQYF
>-|-|TRBJ1-5|TRBV2
TGTGCCAGCAGATCAGTGGATAAGCCCCAGCATTTT
CASRSVDKPQHF
>-|TRBD1|TRBJ1-6|TRBV7-9
TGTGCCAGCAGCCCTGGGACAGGGGACGGTTCACCCCTCCACTTT
CASSPGTGDGSPLHF
>few|TRBD1|TRBJ1-2|TRBV19
TGTGCCAGTAGTCCTAGGACAGGGGGCCATGGCTACACCTTC
CASSPRTGGHGYTF
>-|TRBD1|TRBJ2-7|TRBV30
TGTGCCTGGAGGATAAAGGACAGGGTCTACGAGCAGTACTTC
CAWRIKDRVYEQYF
>-|-|TRBJ1-4|TRBV5-1
TGCGCCAGCAGCCGGGACCGACCTGCAACTAATGAAAAACTGTTTTTT
CASSRDRPATNEKLFF
>-|-|TRBJ2-7|TRBV28
TGTGCCAGCAGTCCCGACGTCGGGGCCCGAGGCTCTTACGAGCAGTACTTC
CASSPDVGARGSYEQYF
>-|-|TRBJ2-5|TRBV10-3
TGTGCCATCAGTGATGGGGGGCGGGAGACCCAGTACTTC
CAISDGGRETQYF
>-|TRBD1|TRBJ2-7|TRBV28
TGTGCCAGCAGTGAGACAGGGGTCAAGACCTACGAGCAGTACTTC
CASSETGVKTYEQYF
>-|-|TRBJ2-5|TRBV19
TGTGCCAGTAGCCCTAACCCCCCGGGGAGAGAGACCCAGTACTTC
CASSPNPPGRETQYF
>-|TRBD1|TRBJ1-1|TRBV10-2
TGCGCCAGCGGGAGGGACAGCGGGTTTGGTGAAGCTTTCTTT
CASGRDSGFGEAFF
>-|TRBD1|TRBJ2-1|TRBV18
TGTGCCAGCTCACGACAGGGGGATGAGCAGTTCTTC
CASSRQGDEQFF
>-|-|TRBJ1-5|TRBV28
TGTGCCAGCAGTTCGGGTCAGGGAGACCAGCCCCAGCATTTT
CASSSGQGDQPQHF
>-|TRBD2|TRBJ2-1|TRBV7-2
TGTGCCAGCAGCTTAAGCGGGAGGGCCACCAATGAGCAGTTCTTC
CASSLSGRATNEQFF
>-|TRBD1|TRBJ1-2|TRBV18
TGTGCCAGCTCCCTCATATCGGCAGGGGGCAACGGTGGCTACACCTTC
CASSLISAGGNGGYTF
>-|-|TRBJ1-2|TRBV28
TGTGCCAGCAGTTTATTAGTTCTCTTGGGGGGGAATGGCTACACCTTC
CASSLLVLLGGNGYTF
>-|-|TRBJ2-3|TRBV30
TGTGCCTGGAGTGTACAAACGCATAGCACAGATACGCAGTATTTT
CAWSVQTHSTDTQYF
>-|-|TRBJ2-7|TRBV4-2
TGTGCCAGCAGCCCCCGAACCCCGTACGAGCAGTACTTC
CASSPRTPYEQYF